The 32 T cell receptor beta chains below come from one sample, sequenced in a study of cytomegalovirus exposure and HLA in healthy donors. PCR employed 60 Vbeta and 13 Jbeta primers. This table comes from immunoSEQ multiplex PCR, and its TCRdb copy is limited to in-frame clones, with some not included. The data hold 120,000 to 150,000 clones, with about 80% observed a single time. The sequenced sample consisted of PBMCs. The receptors come from a man between 18 and 35 years old in good health and CMV-seronegative.

This chain connects TRBV18 to TRBJ1-2, with D tentatively TRBD1 (6 bases). The V and J ends lost 3 bases and 6 bases respectively, with 11 bases between them. CDR1 and CDR2 (germline): KGHSH, LQKENI. The CDR3 length is 13 residues. The DNA for the CDR3 is TGTGCCAGCTCACCTGGGGACACCGATGGCTACACCTTC. Amino acids: CASSPGDTDGYTF.

V and J are TRBV7-2 and TRBJ2-1, with TRBD2 matching 7 bases. After removal of 5 bases from V and 6 bases from J, the junction contained 10 bases not matched to a gene. This CDR3 has 15 amino acids. Germline V CDR1 and CDR2: SGHTA, FQGNSA. In DNA form, the CDR3 reads TGTGCCAGCAGCGTCCCTAGCGGAAACGTCAATGAGCAGTTCTTC. This codes for CASSVPSGNVNEQFF. The variable domain in full, with the rest retrieved from reference TRBV7-2 and TRBJ2-1, is GAGVSQSPSNKVTEKGKDVELRCDPISGHTALYWYRQSLGQGLEFLIYFQGNSAPDKSGLPSDRFSAERTGGSVSTLTIQRTQQEDSAVYLCASSVPSGNVNEQFFGPGTRLTVL.

J is TRBJ2-7 and V is TRBV1; TRBD1 reflects the table's D call only, with no check against the DNA. TRBV1 is classified as a pseudogene. CDR3 length equals 15 residues. This CDR3 reads CTSSHTGTNTREQYF. DNA of the CDR3: TGCACCAGCAGCCATACCGGGACAAACACGCGCGAGCAGTACTTC.

This sequence joins TRBV5-5 and TRBJ2-1; TRBD2 aligns across 16 bases. The CDR3 spans 17 residues. V shed 4 bases, J shed 10 bases, and the junction held 11 bases outside the gene matches. CDR1 and CDR2 (germline): SGHKS, YYEKEE (reference sequence). CDR3 amino acids: CASSLGGAGLAGGEQFF. DNA of the CDR3: TGTGCCAGCAGCCTAGGGGGCGCGGGACTAGCGGGGGGGGAGCAGTTCTTC.

This CDR3 reads CASSTRQPPRPHSGNTIYF. The CDR3 bases are TGTGCCAGCAGCACCCGACAGCCTCCCCGACCCCACTCTGGAAACACCATATATTTT. This chain links TRBV7-2 with TRBJ1-3; possible D gene TRBD1, 5 bases. Germline-derived CDR1 and CDR2 are SGHTA and FQGNSA. V was pared by 5 bases and J by 0 bases, with 23 bases between. The CDR3 loop spans 19 amino acids.

The chain is built from TRBV6-5 and TRBJ2-5; 8 nucleotides match TRBD1. V shed 5 bases, J shed 3 bases, and the junction held 2 bases outside the gene matches. The CDR3 is 13 amino acids. CDR1 and CDR2 (germline): MNHEY, SVGAGI. The CDR3 protein is CASSPQGEETQYF. The CDR3 nucleotides are TGTGCCAGCAGTCCACAGGGGGAAGAGACCCAGTACTTC.

The chain uses TRBV19 and TRBJ2-7, with D maybe TRBD2 (5 bases). The V and J ends lost 5 bases and 2 bases respectively, with 16 bases between them. This CDR3 comprises 15 residues. Germline values: CDR1 LNHDA, CDR2 SQIVND (reference sequence). CDR3 bases: TGTGCCAGTAGTTTATCCCGACGGGGAGCCTACGAGCAGTACTTC. Its translation is CASSLSRRGAYEQYF.

The chain carries TRBV6-6 and TRBJ2-1; the D gene is possibly TRBD1 (6 bases). This CDR3 is built from 15 residues. Trimming shortened V by 7 bases and J by 1 base, and 14 bases separated the two germline ends. CDR1 MNHNY and CDR2 SVGAGI come from the germline V gene (reference sequence). CDR3 protein: CASTTGKVSYNEQFF. The CDR3, as DNA: TGTGCCAGCACTACAGGGAAAGTTTCCTACAATGAGCAGTTCTTC.

This rearrangement joins TRBV28 to TRBJ2-7; the D is unclear. Trimming left V 7 bases short and J 2 bases short, with 12 bases between. CDR3 size: 13 residues. The germline V gene has CDR1 MDHEN and CDR2 SYDVKM. CDR3 sequence: CASISSVTYEQYF. CDR3 coding DNA: TGTGCCAGCATTAGCAGTGTAACCTACGAGCAGTACTTC.

This clone came up once. V gene TRBV7-9 combines with J gene TRBJ1-4; tentative D call: TRBD1 (6 bases). V lost 3 bases and J 8 bases, leaving 13 bases between the germline ends. The CDR3 runs to 14 residues. CDR1 is SEHNR and CDR2 is FQNEAQ in the germline V gene (reference sequence). CDR3 residues: CASSFTGGREKLFF. CDR3 DNA sequence: TGTGCCAGCAGCTTCACGGGGGGCCGGGAAAAACTGTTTTTT.

V and J are TRBV10-1 and TRBJ2-1; D might be TRBD2 (6 bases). Trimming took off 4 bases at V and 3 bases at J, with 16 bases between the two ends. Germline V gene sequence: CDR1 WNHNN, CDR2 SYGVQD (reference sequence). The CDR3 covers 16 residues. CDR3 amino acids: CASSAYRDFDYNEQFF. CDR3 nucleotides: TGCGCCAGCAGTGCATACCGGGACTTCGACTACAATGAGCAGTTCTTC.

This chain uses TRBV18 with TRBJ1-1, with D tentatively TRBD1 (6 bases). The CDR3 consists of 13 residues. V dropped 3 bases and J dropped 4 bases, with 9 bases sitting between them. In germline, CDR1 is KGHSH, CDR2 LQKENI. DNA for the CDR3: TGTGCCAGCTCACCCGACAGGTTCACTGAAGCTTTCTTT. Translating it yields CASSPDRFTEAFF.

The chain couples TRBV6-4 to TRBJ1-2; 7 positions agree with TRBD1. CDR3 length: 13 residues. Germline lookup yields CDR1 MRHNA and CDR2 SNTAGT. The trim removed 2 bases at V and 8 bases at J, leaving 5 bases unmatched. CDR3 amino acids: CASSDESGGGYTF. The DNA of the CDR3 is TGTGCCAGCAGTGACGAGTCAGGGGGAGGCTACACCTTC.

The chain joins TRBV5-4 to TRBJ2-7; possibly TRBD1 for D (6 bases). From germline, CDR1 is SGHNT and CDR2 YYREEE (reference sequence). V lost 4 bases to trimming and J lost 0 bases, with 14 bases between them. CDR3 size: 15 residues. The CDR3 DNA reads TGTGCCAGCAGCCGCGCAGGGGCGAGCTCCTACGAGCAGTACTTC. Encoded protein: CASSRAGASSYEQYF.

This sequence joins TRBV27 and TRBJ2-1; no clear D. V lost 3 bases and J lost 7, with 7 bases in between. CDR1 and CDR2 from the germline V gene are MNHEY and SMNVEV (reference sequence). CDR3 length: 12 amino acids. The CDR3 region is CASSFSRNEQFF. CDR3 DNA sequence: TGTGCCAGCAGTTTTAGTCGAAATGAGCAGTTCTTC.

This sequence joins TRBV4-1 and TRBJ1-5; unclear D gene. The CDR3 has 15 residues. Trimming took 0 bases from V and 3 from J, leaving 9 bases between them. In germline, CDR1 is MGHRA, CDR2 YSYEKL. CDR3 sequence reads: CASSQDVGDNQPQHF. Here the CDR3 DNA reads TGCGCCAGCAGCCAAGACGTCGGGGACAATCAGCCCCAGCATTTT.

This clone has just a few counts. V is TRBV5-6 and J is TRBJ1-4; possibly TRBD1 for D (5 bases). The CDR3 is 15 amino acids. The V gene lost 4 bases and the J gene lost 5 bases, with 15 bases spanning the gap. The germline V gene has CDR1 SGHDT and CDR2 YYEEEE. DNA for the CDR3: TGTGCCAGCAGCGACCGTAGGGACTGGAATGAAAAACTGTTTTTT. This encodes CASSDRRDWNEKLFF.

This clone was seen a handful of times. CDR3 loop: CASSRTASQPQHF. The CDR3 coding sequence is TGTGCCAGCAGCCGGACAGCATCTCAGCCCCAGCATTTT. The chain couples TRBV6-5 to TRBJ1-5; maybe TRBD1 (6 bases). With 6 bases removed from V and 6 bases from J, the gap between germline ends came to 12 bases. CDR1 is MNHEY and CDR2 is SVGAGI in the germline V gene. This CDR3 is 13 amino acids long.

This clone has just one count. The rearrangement joins TRBV5-5 to TRBJ2-1, with TRBD2 matching 7 bases. Trimming cost V 3 bases and J 3 bases; bases outside gene matches: 6. Germline CDR1 SGHKS, CDR2 YYEKEE (reference sequence). The CDR3 contains 15 residues. This CDR3 is CASSSAGLNYNEQFF. In DNA form, the CDR3 reads TGTGCCAGCAGCTCCGCGGGACTAAACTACAATGAGCAGTTCTTC.

The chain couples TRBV29-1 to TRBJ2-7; D is perhaps TRBD1 (5 bases). This CDR3 is built from 15 residues. CDR1 and CDR2 from the germline V gene are SQVTM and ANQGSEA. Deletions cut 0 bases from V and 5 bases from J, with 17 bases between. The CDR3 here is CSVEDSAGQRDEQYF. CDR3 coding DNA: TGCAGCGTTGAAGATTCGGCAGGGCAGAGAGACGAGCAGTACTTC.

J is TRBJ1-4 and V is TRBV29-1; 9 bases agree with TRBD1. With 6 bases clipped from V and 8 bases from J, the junction kept 4 bases outside the gene matches. Looked up from germline, CDR1 is SQVTM and CDR2 is ANQGSEA. CDR3 length: 12 amino acids. This CDR3 is CSVGTGWEKLFF. The DNA of the CDR3 is TGCAGCGTCGGGACAGGGTGGGAAAAACTGTTTTTT.

This chain links TRBV27 with TRBJ2-7; 9 nucleotides align to TRBD1. The CDR3 has 15 residues. V lost 1 base and J lost 0; bases outside the gene matches: 1. The germline CDR1 and CDR2 sequences are MNHEY and SMNVEV (reference sequence). The CDR3 sequence is CASSLLGQGSYEQYF. The CDR3 bases are TGTGCCAGCAGTTTATTGGGACAGGGCTCCTACGAGCAGTACTTC.

The chain is built from TRBV6-1 and TRBJ2-1, with 8 bases that match TRBD1. Per the germline V gene, CDR1 is MNHNS and CDR2 is SASEGT. V shed 7 bases, J shed 8 bases, and the junction held 10 bases outside the gene matches. The CDR3 spans 14 residues. The CDR3 coding sequence is TGTGCCAGCACACGAACAGGGGGTCGGGATGAGCAGTTCTTC. Translating it yields CASTRTGGRDEQFF.

The rearrangement joins TRBV7-2 to TRBJ2-7, with D tentatively TRBD1 (5 bases). Germline V gene sequence: CDR1 SGHTA, CDR2 FQGNSA. The V end lost 1 base, the J end lost 6 bases, and 13 bases lay between the germline ends. The CDR3 length is 14 residues. In DNA form, the CDR3 reads TGTGCCAGCAGCTTAGTAGGGGCCTTGGGCGAGCAGTACTTC. Encoded protein: CASSLVGALGEQYF.

This sequence joins TRBV7-9 and TRBJ1-1; D is undetermined. CDR3 length: 13 amino acids. V lost 6 bases and J 1 base, leaving 9 bases between the germline ends. Per the germline V gene, CDR1 is SEHNR and CDR2 is FQNEAQ (reference sequence). In nucleotides, the CDR3 is TGTGCCAGCAGTCCCGAGGGGAACACTGAAGCTTTCTTT. Translation gives CASSPEGNTEAFF.

The V and J genes are TRBV29-1 and TRBJ1-2; 7 nucleotides line up with TRBD1. Germline V gene lookup returns CDR1 SQVTM and CDR2 ANQGSEA. The CDR3 has 14 residues. Trimming removed 3 bases from V and 0 bases from J; junction bases left unmatched: 4. The CDR3 reads CSVEGQIPNYGYTF. For the CDR3, the DNA is TGCAGCGTTGAGGGACAGATACCTAACTATGGCTACACCTTC.

This chain links TRBV19 with TRBJ1-2; 7 positions agree with TRBD1. Germline V gives CDR1 LNHDA, CDR2 SQIVND (reference sequence). Germline trimming cut 0 bases from V and 4 bases from J; bases unmatched to any gene: 2. The CDR3 has 14 amino acids. CDR3 sequence (DNA): TGTGCCAGTAGTATAGAACAGGGGAGCTATGGCTACACCTTC. Amino acid sequence: CASSIEQGSYGYTF.

This chain joins TRBV5-4 and TRBJ2-2, with 11 bases lining up with TRBD1. V lost 4 bases and J lost 0; bases outside the gene matches: 2. From germline, CDR1 is SGHNT and CDR2 YYREEE (reference sequence). The CDR3 extends over 16 amino acids. The CDR3 coding sequence is TGTGCCAGCAGCCGGACAGGGGGCCCGAACACCGGGGAGCTGTTTTTT. Translation gives CASSRTGGPNTGELFF.

This chain joins TRBV10-3 and TRBJ1-1; 11 nucleotides agree with TRBD1. CDR3 length: 16 amino acids. J gave up 6 bases and V 7 bases, and 13 bases lay outside the gene matches. CDR1 is ENHRY, CDR2 SYGVKD, per germline. CDR3 amino acids: CAITPGQGAPHPEAFF. The CDR3 DNA is TGTGCCATCACCCCCGGACAGGGGGCGCCGCATCCTGAAGCTTTCTTT.

The chain links TRBV21-1 to TRBJ2-7; TRBD2, the table's D call, was not compared with the DNA. TRBV21-1 is deemed a pseudogene. CDR3 size: 9 residues. The chain's CDR3 is CASSIDSYF. The CDR3 DNA sequence: TGTGCCAGCAGCATTGACTCCTACTTC.

The table lists this clone with a few counts. The V call is TRBV2, the J call TRBJ2-2; D gene ambiguous. The V gene lost 4 bases and the J gene lost 5 bases, with 8 bases spanning the gap. Looked up from germline, CDR1 is SNHLY and CDR2 is FYNNEI. The CDR3 totals 13 residues. CDR3 region: CASSGTQTGELFF. The CDR3 DNA follows: TGTGCCAGCAGTGGTACACAGACCGGGGAGCTGTTTTTT.

With regard to this clone: This same CDR3 is encoded by further DNA sequences in the sample. V and J are TRBV18 and TRBJ1-1, with a tentative D call TRBD1 (6 bases). The CDR3 runs 13 residues. Germline assignment: CDR1 KGHSH and CDR2 LQKENI. The ends were cut back, 3 bases at V and 1 base at J, with 6 bases in the middle. This CDR3 reads CASSPGQNTEAFF. The CDR3 DNA reads TGTGCCAGCTCACCGGGACAGAACACTGAAGCTTTCTTT.